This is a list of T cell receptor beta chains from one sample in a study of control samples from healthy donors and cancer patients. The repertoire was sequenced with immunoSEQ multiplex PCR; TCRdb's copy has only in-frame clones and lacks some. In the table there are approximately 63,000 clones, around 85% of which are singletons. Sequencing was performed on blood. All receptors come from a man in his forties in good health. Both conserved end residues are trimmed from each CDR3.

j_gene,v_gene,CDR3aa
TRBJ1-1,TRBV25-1,ASRLGTEAF
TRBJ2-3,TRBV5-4,ASSLAVAGGITDTQY
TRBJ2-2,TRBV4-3,ASSQDYSYTGELF
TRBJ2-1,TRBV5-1,ASTTGPSYNEQF
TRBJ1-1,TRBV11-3,ASSLMEWRTNTEAF
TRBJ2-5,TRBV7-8,ASSPRQGRETQY
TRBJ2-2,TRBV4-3,ASSQQVLTSGNTGELF
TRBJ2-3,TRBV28,ASSLAGTTDTQY
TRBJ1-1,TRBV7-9,ASSSAGGLTEAF
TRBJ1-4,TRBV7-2,ASSLQGRTNEKLF
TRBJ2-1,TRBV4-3,ASSPTSRPYNEQF